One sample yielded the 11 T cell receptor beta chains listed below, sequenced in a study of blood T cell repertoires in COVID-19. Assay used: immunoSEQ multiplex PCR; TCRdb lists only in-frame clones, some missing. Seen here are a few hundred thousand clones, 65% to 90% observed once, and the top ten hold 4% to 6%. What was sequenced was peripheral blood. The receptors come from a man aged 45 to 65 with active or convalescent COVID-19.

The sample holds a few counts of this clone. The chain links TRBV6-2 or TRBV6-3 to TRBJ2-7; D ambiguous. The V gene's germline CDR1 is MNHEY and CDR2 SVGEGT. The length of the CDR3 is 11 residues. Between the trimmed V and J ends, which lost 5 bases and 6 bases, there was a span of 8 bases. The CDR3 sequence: CASSDTGEQYF. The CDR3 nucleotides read TGTGCCAGCAGTGATACTGGCGAGCAGTACTTC.

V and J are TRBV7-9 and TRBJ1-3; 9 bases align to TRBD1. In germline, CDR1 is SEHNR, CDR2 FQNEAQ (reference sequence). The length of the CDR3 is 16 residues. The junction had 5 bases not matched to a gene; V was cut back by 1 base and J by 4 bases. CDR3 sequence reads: CASSLGGTGTGNTIYF. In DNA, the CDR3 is TGTGCCAGCAGCTTAGGGGGGACAGGGACAGGAAACACCATATATTTT.

This CDR3 is CASSQVYGRAYNEQFF. The DNA for the CDR3 is TGTGCCAGCAGCCAAGTATACGGGAGGGCCTACAATGAGCAGTTCTTC. The V call is TRBV3-1 (or the pseudogene TRBV3-2), the J call TRBJ2-1; the match to TRBD2 covers 8 bases. Germline V gene data show CDR1 as LGHDT and CDR2 as YNNKEL (reference sequence). Trimming cost V 1 base and J 2 bases; bases outside gene matches: 4. The CDR3 has 16 residues.

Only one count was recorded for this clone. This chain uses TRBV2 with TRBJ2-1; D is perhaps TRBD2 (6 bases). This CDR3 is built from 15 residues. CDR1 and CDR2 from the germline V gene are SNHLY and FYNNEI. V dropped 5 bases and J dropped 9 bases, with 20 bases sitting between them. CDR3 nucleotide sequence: TGTGCCAGCAGTCCTCGGACTAATACATTGGGTGAGCAGTTCTTC. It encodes CASSPRTNTLGEQFF.

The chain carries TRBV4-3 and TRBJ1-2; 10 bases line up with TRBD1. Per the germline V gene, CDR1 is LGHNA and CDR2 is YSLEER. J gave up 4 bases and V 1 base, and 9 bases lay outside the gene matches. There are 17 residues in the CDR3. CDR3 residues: CASSQGDRGRGPYGYTF. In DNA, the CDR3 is TGCGCCAGCAGCCAAGGAGACAGGGGGCGAGGTCCCTATGGCTACACCTTC.

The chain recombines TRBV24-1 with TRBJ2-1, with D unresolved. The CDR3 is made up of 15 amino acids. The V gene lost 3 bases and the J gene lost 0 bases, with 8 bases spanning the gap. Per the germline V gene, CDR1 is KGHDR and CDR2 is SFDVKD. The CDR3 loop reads CATSDIHSSYNEQFF. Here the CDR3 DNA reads TGTGCCACCAGTGATATCCATAGCTCCTACAATGAGCAGTTCTTC.

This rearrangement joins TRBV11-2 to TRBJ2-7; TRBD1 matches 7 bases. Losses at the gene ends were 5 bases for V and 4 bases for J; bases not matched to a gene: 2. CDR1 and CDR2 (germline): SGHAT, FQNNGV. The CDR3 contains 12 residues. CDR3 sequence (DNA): TGTGCCAGCAGCGACAGGGTTTACGAGCAGTACTTC. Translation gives CASSDRVYEQYF. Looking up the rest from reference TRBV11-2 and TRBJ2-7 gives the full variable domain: EAGVAQSPRYKIIEKRQSVAFWCNPISGHATLYWYQQILGQGPKLLIQFQNNGVVDDSQLPKDRFSAERLKGVDSTLKIQPAKLEDSAVYLCASSDRVYEQYFGPGTRLTVT.

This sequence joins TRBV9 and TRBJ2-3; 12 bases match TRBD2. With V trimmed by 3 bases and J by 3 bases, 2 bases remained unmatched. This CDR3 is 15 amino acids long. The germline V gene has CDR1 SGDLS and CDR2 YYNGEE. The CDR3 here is CASSASGRGTDTQYF. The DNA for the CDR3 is TGTGCCAGCAGCGCTAGCGGGAGGGGTACAGATACGCAGTATTTT.

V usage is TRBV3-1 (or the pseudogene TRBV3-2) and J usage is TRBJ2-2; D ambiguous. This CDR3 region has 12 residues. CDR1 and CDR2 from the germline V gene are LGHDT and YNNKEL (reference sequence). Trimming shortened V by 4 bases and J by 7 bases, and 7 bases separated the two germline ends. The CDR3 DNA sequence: TGTGCCAGCAGCCTGGAGATCGGGGAGCTGTTTTTT. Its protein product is CASSLEIGELFF.

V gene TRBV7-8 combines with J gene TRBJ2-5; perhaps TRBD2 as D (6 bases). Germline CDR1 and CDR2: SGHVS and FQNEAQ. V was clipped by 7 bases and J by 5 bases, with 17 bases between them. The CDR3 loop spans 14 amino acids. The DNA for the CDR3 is TGTGCCAGCACCATCTTGGAGGGCGTCGAGACCCAGTACTTC. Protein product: CASTILEGVETQYF.

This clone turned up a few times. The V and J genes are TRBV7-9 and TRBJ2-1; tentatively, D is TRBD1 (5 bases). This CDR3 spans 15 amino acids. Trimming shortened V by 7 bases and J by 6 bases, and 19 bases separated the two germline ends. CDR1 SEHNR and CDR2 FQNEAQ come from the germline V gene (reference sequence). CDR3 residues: CASTPGVPGINEQFF. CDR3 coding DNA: TGTGCCAGCACCCCTGGCGTTCCAGGGATCAATGAGCAGTTCTTC. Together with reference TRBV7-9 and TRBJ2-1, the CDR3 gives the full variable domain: DTGVSQNPRHKITKRGQNVTFRCDPISEHNRLYWYRQTLGQGPEFLTYFQNEAQLEKSRLLSDRFSAERPKGSFSTLEIQRTEQGDSAMYLCASTPGVPGINEQFFGPGTRLTVL.